This T cell receptor (beta chain) was recovered during a study of T cell responses to AZD1222 COVID-19 vaccine. This clone was detected only once. Its antigen is undetermined. General study findings and limits: There were vaccine-associated CD4 TCRs across spike, dominant at 160-218 and 743-854. Nearly half of spike-specific TCRs reportedly go after variant regions that carry no mutations. Spike-specific TCR breadth and depth both grew after two AZD1222 doses.

J lost 0 bases, V lost 4 bases, and 7 bases had no gene match. The germline gives CDR1 MNHNS, CDR2 SASEGT. CDR3 length: 16 amino acids. Clones were sequenced by immunoSEQ multiplex PCR, and TCRdb holds only the in-frame ones, with some missing. This table holds around 200,000 clones, 88% found once. Specimen: peripheral blood, collected 28 days after the second AZD1222 dose. The TCR was taken from an adult who received the AZD1222 COVID-19 vaccine. The chain uses TRBV6-1 and TRBJ2-7; 9 positions match TRBD1. Here the CDR3 reads CASSASRDRASYEQYF. The DNA for the CDR3 is TGTGCCAGCAGTGCATCCCGGGACAGGGCCTCCTACGAGCAGTACTTC.